One sample yielded the 7 T cell receptor beta chains listed below, sequenced in a study of T cell clonotyping in hematopoietic cell transplantation. Generated by immunoSEQ multiplex PCR, the TCRdb table keeps only in-frame clones and is missing some. Among 35,000 to 50,000 clones listed, about 95% were seen once. The source material was peripheral blood mononuclear cells. These receptors were collected from a young man in good health. Some clones in this sample may be carry-over from other donors' samples.

The chain employs TRBV5-1 and TRBJ2-2; 9 bases are a match to TRBD2. CDR3 length: 15 residues. V was pared by 3 bases and J by 5 bases, with 5 bases of the junction left unmatched. The germline V gene encodes CDR1 SGHRS and CDR2 YFSETQ. In DNA, the CDR3 is TGCGCCAGCAGCTCCCTAGCGGGGCCTACCGGGGAGCTGTTTTTT. Amino acid sequence: CASSSLAGPTGELFF.

This clone was observed once. V gene TRBV2 combines with J gene TRBJ1-6; D unclear. CDR3 length equals 14 residues. The germline V gene has CDR1 SNHLY and CDR2 FYNNEI. Trimming took off 3 bases at V and 9 bases at J, with 12 bases between the two ends. Here the CDR3 reads CASSEGRIRSPLHF. CDR3 coding DNA: TGTGCCAGCAGTGAGGGCAGGATTCGTTCACCCCTCCACTTT. Complete variable domain (other parts from reference TRBV2 and TRBJ1-6): EPEVTQTPSHQVTQMGQEVILRCVPISNHLYFYWYRQILGQKVEFLVSFYNNEISEKSEIFDDQFSVERPDGSNFTLKIRSTKLEDSAMYFCASSEGRIRSPLHFGNGTRLTVT.

The chain combines TRBV18 with TRBJ2-1, with unresolved D. The CDR3 covers 12 residues. Germline values: CDR1 KGHSH, CDR2 LQKENI. V was pared by 2 bases and J by 5 bases, with 4 bases between. The CDR3 DNA is TGTGCCAGCTCACCAATAAACAATGAGCAGTTCTTC. Translation gives CASSPINNEQFF.

V and J are TRBV19 and TRBJ1-5; 9 bases map to TRBD1. The CDR3 runs to 19 residues. Germline V CDR1 and CDR2: LNHDA, SQIVND (reference sequence). With 7 bases clipped from V and 6 bases from J, the junction kept 22 bases outside the gene matches. The CDR3 DNA follows: TGTGCCAGTATGAGTATTCCTGGTCGGTTTCCGGGACAGGGTCAGCCCCAGCATTTT. Its protein product is CASMSIPGRFPGQGQPQHF.

The chain carries TRBV11-3 and TRBJ1-3; D is unclear. V lost 0 bases and J lost 1, with 4 bases in between. Germline CDR1 SGHNT, CDR2 YENEEA. The CDR3 is made up of 14 amino acids. The CDR3 DNA reads TGTGCCAGCAGCTTAGATCCGTCTGGAAACACCATATATTTT. Its protein product is CASSLDPSGNTIYF.

The genes are TRBV19 and TRBJ2-7; 7 positions match TRBD1. This CDR3 has 13 amino acids. Trimming at V came to 2 bases and at J to 6 bases, leaving 4 bases not matched to a gene. CDR1 is LNHDA, CDR2 SQIVND, per germline (reference sequence). CDR3 nucleotides: TGTGCCAGTAGTATACGGGACAGCCTCGAGCAGTACTTC. This sequence encodes CASSIRDSLEQYF. The whole variable domain, remainder taken from reference TRBV19 and TRBJ2-7, is DGGITQSPKYLFRKEGQNVTLSCEQNLNHDAMYWYRQDPGQGLRLIYYSQIVNDFQKGDIAEGYSVSREKKESFPLTVTSAQKNPTAFYLCASSIRDSLEQYFGPGTRLTVT.

The rearrangement uses TRBV7-2 and TRBJ2-7, with D possibly called TRBD1 or TRBD2 (5 bases each). V lost 5 bases and J 4 bases, leaving 18 bases between the germline ends. The germline CDR1 and CDR2 sequences are SGHTA and FQGNSA. This CDR3 is built from 15 residues. This CDR3 is CASSPGGGANYEQYF. The CDR3 region has the DNA TGTGCCAGCAGCCCAGGTGGGGGAGCTAATTACGAGCAGTACTTC.